The clone carrying this T cell receptor (beta chain) has at least ten counts. As yet, its antigen is unknown. Described time point: newly diagnosed GD, antithyroid drugs for less than 3 months. The TCR library used RNA extracted from PBMCs. This CDR3 is built from 14 residues. Germline V gene lookup returns CDR1 SGHRS and CDR2 YFSETQ. Trimming stripped 4 bases from V and 2 bases from J, with 12 bases between. According to the study, TCR beta libraries were built with iRepertoire HTBI primers and CDR3-region Arm-PCR. MiXCR, run by TCRdb on the multiplex PCR reads, gives a single entry per CDR3 protein. The data hold some 500,000 distinct CDR3 sequences, with 13% observed a single time. The data originate from a study of regulatory T cells in long-lasting Graves disease. Turning to the study itself: Antithyroid drugs had been given to newly diagnosed Graves' patients for under 3 months.

Study outcomes and limitations: TRBV28, TRBJ1-2 and TRBJ2-5 were favored in persistent disease. Persistent patients had more shared public clonotypes (fewer than 3,000) than new patients (about 870).

This same sample was also part of a study on T cells in Graves' hyperthyroidism and ophthalmopathy.

The chain recombines TRBV5-1 with TRBJ1-1; D gene ambiguous. The clonotype was recovered from a young man with Graves disease. The material was peripheral blood mononuclear cells (PBMCs), obtained at new diagnosis, from a patient treated with antithyroid drugs. CDR3 bases: TGCGCCAGCAGCCCGGCAGGCCTTAACACTGAAGCTTTCTTT. This translates into CASSPAGLNTEAFF.